These 24 T cell receptor beta chains were sequenced from one sample in a study of T cell responses to AZD1222 COVID-19 vaccine. This table comes from immunoSEQ multiplex PCR, and its TCRdb copy is limited to in-frame clones, with some not included. Among more than 85,000 clones listed, 87% were seen once. The sample was peripheral blood, taken on day 0 of AZD1222 vaccination. The receptors were sampled from an adult in good health.

This chain uses TRBV28 with TRBJ2-7; no firm D call. Trimming shortened V by 2 bases and J by 7 bases, and 12 bases separated the two germline ends. CDR1 is MDHEN, CDR2 SYDVKM, per germline. The CDR3 is 13 residues long. This chain's CDR3 is CASSLAGVGEQYF. CDR3 coding DNA: TGTGCCAGCAGTTTAGCTGGGGTTGGTGAGCAGTACTTC. The full variable domain, its missing parts supplied by reference TRBV28 and TRBJ2-7, is DVKVTQSSRYLVKRTGEKVFLECVQDMDHENMFWYRQDPGLGLRLIYFSYDVKMKEKGDIPEGYSVSREKKERFSLILESASTNQTSMYLCASSLAGVGEQYFGPGTRLTVT.

This clone has only one observation. As DNA, the CDR3 is TGTGCCTGCAAAGGGACGGTCGCTAACTATGGCTACACCTTC. Translation: CACKGTVANYGYTF. This chain links TRBV30 with TRBJ1-2; D perhaps matches TRBD1 (5 bases). Germline assignment: CDR1 GTSNPN and CDR2 SVGIG (reference sequence). CDR3 length equals 14 residues. Trimming cost V 6 bases and J 0 bases, with 14 bases left between them.

The V call is TRBV2, the J call TRBJ1-1; 7 nucleotides line up with TRBD1. The trim removed 7 bases at V and 1 base at J, leaving 6 bases unmatched. The CDR3 has 14 residues. In germline, CDR1 is SNHLY, CDR2 FYNNEI. CDR3 amino acids: CASTQGTANTEAFF. The CDR3 DNA reads TGTGCCAGCACCCAAGGGACAGCGAACACTGAAGCTTTCTTT.

The J gene is TRBJ1-4, the V gene TRBV7-9; D is undetermined. V was shortened by 6 bases and J by 8 bases, with 16 bases between the two germline ends. CDR3 length equals 14 residues. Germline CDR1 is SEHNR and CDR2 is FQNEAQ (reference sequence). In DNA, the CDR3 is TGTGCCAGCAGTCAACGGATGGTCGAGGAAAAACTGTTTTTT. It codes for CASSQRMVEEKLFF.

In its sample, this clone was seen once. This chain uses TRBV18 with TRBJ1-6; D is undetermined. CDR1 is KGHSH, CDR2 LQKENI, per germline. CDR3 length equals 13 residues. V was trimmed by 6 bases and J by 7 bases, leaving 10 bases between them. The CDR3 coding sequence is TGTGCCAGCTCTCCGGGCGAGAATTCACCCCTCCACTTT. Protein product: CASSPGENSPLHF.

The gene calls are TRBV7-3 and TRBJ1-1; maybe TRBD1 (5 bases). The germline gives CDR1 SGHTA, CDR2 FQGTGA. V lost 3 bases and J lost 4, with 9 bases in between. The CDR3 is 13 residues long. CDR3 protein: CASSFGASTEAFF. CDR3 DNA: TGTGCCAGCAGCTTCGGGGCTTCCACTGAAGCTTTCTTT.

This clone came up many times. The V gene is TRBV6-5, the J gene TRBJ2-7, with 8 bases fitting TRBD2. Germline-derived CDR1 and CDR2 are MNHEY and SVGAGI. V shed 8 bases and J 5 bases; nucleotides not matched to a gene: 14. CDR3 size: 15 residues. The CDR3 nucleotides are TGTGCCAGCTCTCCGGTGTCGGGGGGGAGTGACGAGCAGTACTTC. It translates to CASSPVSGGSDEQYF.

The J gene is TRBJ1-6, the V gene TRBV4-1; D ambiguous. Germline assignment: CDR1 MGHRA and CDR2 YSYEKL. Trimming removed 1 base from V and 4 bases from J, with 11 bases in between. The CDR3 spans 16 residues. The CDR3 nucleotides are TGCGCCAGCAGCCAAGGGAAGGTTTTTTATAATTCACCCCTCCACTTT. Translated, it gives CASSQGKVFYNSPLHF.

V and J are TRBV7-3 and TRBJ1-1; no reliable D call. CDR3 size: 16 residues. From germline, CDR1 is SGHTA and CDR2 FQGTGA. V gave up 6 bases and J gave up 0 bases, with 17 bases separating them. CDR3 protein: CASSPSRAGMNTEAFF. For the CDR3, the DNA is TGTGCCAGCAGTCCCTCCCGGGCGGGCATGAACACTGAAGCTTTCTTT.

The chain carries TRBV3-1 (or the pseudogene TRBV3-2) and TRBJ1-6, with D unclear. The V and J ends lost 0 bases and 5 bases respectively, with 11 bases between them. CDR1 LGHDT and CDR2 YNNKEL come from the germline V gene (reference sequence). CDR3 length: 16 residues. CDR3 amino acids: CASSQESARDNSPLHF. In nucleotides, the CDR3 is TGTGCCAGCAGCCAAGAGTCGGCACGGGATAATTCACCCCTCCACTTT.

This clone was detected only a few times. This chain uses TRBV11-2 with TRBJ2-5; the D is unclear. Germline V gene sequence: CDR1 SGHAT, CDR2 FQNNGV. The length of the CDR3 is 12 residues. V dropped 4 bases and J dropped 7 bases, with 10 bases sitting between them. CDR3 sequence: CASSSLPGTQYF. CDR3 DNA: TGTGCCAGCAGCTCACTCCCGGGGACCCAGTACTTC.

There are a few counts of this clone. The chain employs TRBV18 and TRBJ1-2, with D perhaps TRBD1 (5 bases). Germline CDR1 and CDR2: KGHSH and LQKENI. There are 14 residues in the CDR3. Trimming cost V 5 bases and J 4 bases, with 14 bases left between them. Written as DNA, the CDR3 is TGTGCCAGCTCAGAACAGGAGGGTAGCTATGGCTACACCTTC. This encodes CASSEQEGSYGYTF.

This rearrangement joins TRBV13 to TRBJ2-5; D not certain. The CDR3 is made up of 12 amino acids. Germline-derived CDR1 and CDR2 are PRHDT and FYEKMQ (reference sequence). V was trimmed by 4 bases and J by 4 bases, leaving 7 bases between them. CDR3: CASSSTGETQYF. CDR3 nucleotide sequence: TGTGCCAGCAGCTCCACGGGAGAGACCCAGTACTTC.

The chain employs TRBV29-1 and TRBJ2-5; 7 bases are shared with TRBD2. V was pared by 0 bases and J by 9 bases, with 10 bases of the junction left unmatched. Germline values: CDR1 SQVTM, CDR2 ANQGSEA. This CDR3 is 14 amino acids long. CDR3 sequence: CSVEEIMTGGAQYF. As DNA, the CDR3 is TGCAGCGTTGAAGAGATCATGACTGGGGGGGCCCAGTACTTC.

By proportion, this clone is medium-sized (0.01 to 0.1%). This chain links TRBV29-1 with TRBJ2-7; tentative D call: TRBD2 (6 bases). Germline values: CDR1 SQVTM, CDR2 ANQGSEA. V was clipped by 6 bases and J by 5 bases, with 11 bases between them. This CDR3 has 11 residues. CDR3 in amino acids: CSVARTNEQYF. The DNA for the CDR3 is TGCAGCGTGGCTAGGACTAACGAGCAGTACTTC.

The chain couples TRBV29-1 to TRBJ1-1, with 9 bases fitting TRBD1. V gave up 7 bases and J gave up 4 bases; unmatched junction bases: 4. The CDR3 runs 12 residues. CDR1 SQVTM and CDR2 ANQGSEA come from the germline V gene. The CDR3 region has the DNA TGCAGCGGGGGGACAGGGCGCACTGAAGCTTTCTTT. Its protein product is CSGGTGRTEAFF.

The chain links TRBV6-5 to TRBJ2-5; possibly TRBD2 for D (5 bases). This CDR3 has 15 residues. V dropped 5 bases and J dropped 4 bases, with 17 bases sitting between them. CDR1 is MNHEY and CDR2 is SVGAGI in the germline V gene. CDR3 DNA sequence: TGTGCCAGCAGTAGAGGGCGTAACGAAGGAGAGACCCAGTACTTC. It codes for CASSRGRNEGETQYF.

The genes are TRBV12-3 or TRBV12-4 and TRBJ1-2; tentative D call: TRBD1 (5 bases). The CDR3 runs to 12 residues. V was trimmed by 3 bases and J by 8 bases, leaving 10 bases between them. The CDR3 is CASSLGGRGYTF. The DNA for the CDR3 is TGTGCCAGCAGTTTGGGGGGAAGGGGCTACACCTTC.

The V call is TRBV20-1, the J call TRBJ2-1, with unresolved D. Germline CDR1 is DFQATT and CDR2 is SNEGSKA (reference sequence). The CDR3 covers 11 residues. V was pared by 5 bases and J by 8 bases, with 10 bases between. The CDR3 DNA follows: TGCAGTGCTGTTCCTGAGGATGAGCAGTTCTTC. Translated: CSAVPEDEQFF.

The chain has TRBV28 and TRBJ1-2; 7 bases agree with TRBD1. CDR1 is MDHEN, CDR2 SYDVKM, per germline. J was trimmed by 5 bases and V by 2 bases; bases with no gene match: 8. This CDR3 is built from 15 residues. The CDR3 DNA follows: TGTGCCAGCAGTTTAACGGGCCCAGGGGGGTATGGCTACACCTTC. This encodes CASSLTGPGGYGYTF.

This clone was counted only a few times. The CDR3 region is CASSEYQGYSYGYTF. CDR3 nucleotides: TGTGCCAGCAGTGAATACCAGGGTTATAGCTATGGCTACACCTTC. This chain uses TRBV6-1 with TRBJ1-2; possible D gene TRBD1, 5 bases. Germline CDR1 and CDR2: MNHNS and SASEGT. The CDR3 spans 15 residues. V was cut by 2 bases and J by 4 bases, with 14 bases left in between.

The chain combines TRBV28 with TRBJ1-2, with D uncertain. CDR1 and CDR2 from the germline V gene are MDHEN and SYDVKM. The CDR3 is 12 amino acids. Trimming left V 6 bases short and J 4 bases short, with 9 bases between. CDR3: CASSKIGYGYTF. Written as DNA, the CDR3 is TGTGCCAGCAGCAAGATCGGCTATGGCTACACCTTC.

The CDR3 sequence: CASSQARGSPNEQYF. CDR3 coding DNA: TGCGCCAGCAGCCAAGCGCGCGGGAGCCCCAACGAGCAGTACTTC. The V and J genes are TRBV4-1 and TRBJ2-7; 7 positions agree with TRBD2. The CDR3 sequence is 15 residues long. CDR1 is MGHRA and CDR2 is YSYEKL in the germline V gene. V gave up 1 base and J gave up 5 bases; unmatched junction bases: 8.

This chain joins TRBV7-3 and TRBJ1-3; D gene uncertain. V was clipped by 4 bases and J by 3 bases, with 16 bases between them. The germline gives CDR1 SGHTA, CDR2 FQGTGA. This CDR3 is 16 amino acids long. CDR3 bases: TGTGCCAGCAGCTCCGGGTCGTGGGGTGGTGGAAACACCATATATTTT. Amino acid sequence: CASSSGSWGGGNTIYF.